These 11 T cell receptor beta chains originate from one sample sequenced in a study of blood T cell repertoires in COVID-19. Generated by immunoSEQ multiplex PCR, the TCRdb table keeps only in-frame clones and is missing some. Found here are 80,000 or so clones, roughly four fifths of them singletons; the top ten hold less than 40%. Specimen: peripheral blood. These receptors were collected from a woman aged 70 to 79 with acute or convalescent COVID-19.

This clone has a handful of counts. The V and J genes are TRBV5-4 and TRBJ1-1, with D unclear. The CDR3 consists of 16 residues. V lost 4 bases to trimming and J lost 5 bases, with 21 bases between them. Germline CDR1 SGHNT, CDR2 YYREEE (reference sequence). CDR3 in amino acids: CASSPRGLGFRTEAFF. The CDR3 bases are TGTGCCAGCAGCCCAAGAGGGTTGGGGTTTCGGACTGAAGCTTTCTTT.

This clone was picked up one time. This chain links TRBV30 with TRBJ1-1; tentatively, D is TRBD1 (6 bases). The germline V gene encodes CDR1 GTSNPN and CDR2 SVGIG (reference sequence). This CDR3 is 15 amino acids long. Trimming took 4 bases from V and 6 from J, leaving 21 bases between them. The CDR3 sequence: CAWTRGPTGSAEAFF. CDR3 DNA sequence: TGTGCCTGGACGCGGGGGCCCACAGGGTCCGCTGAAGCTTTCTTT.

The rearrangement uses TRBV5-1 and TRBJ2-3; tentatively, D is TRBD1 (5 bases). The CDR3 has 15 amino acids. Germline-derived CDR1 and CDR2 are SGHRS and YFSETQ. V was trimmed by 2 bases and J by 1 base, leaving 11 bases between them. This chain's CDR3 is CASSFQGAGTDTQYF. The CDR3, as DNA: TGCGCCAGCAGCTTCCAGGGCGCGGGCACAGATACGCAGTATTTT.

The rearrangement joins TRBV9 to TRBJ2-3, with 12 bases that match TRBD1. The V gene's germline CDR1 is SGDLS and CDR2 YYNGEE. This CDR3 is built from 17 residues. V shed 4 bases, J shed 4 bases, and the junction held 10 bases outside the gene matches. The CDR3 region is CASSLHPGQGAADTQYF. Written as DNA, the CDR3 is TGTGCCAGCAGCTTACATCCGGGACAGGGGGCCGCAGATACGCAGTATTTT.

The chain joins TRBV7-9 to TRBJ1-2; a weak D match, TRBD1 (5 bases). Germline CDR1 reads SEHNR; CDR2 reads FQNEAQ (reference sequence). The ends were cut back, 1 base at V and 8 bases at J, with 11 bases in the middle. This CDR3 has 13 amino acids. CDR3 protein: CASSLEQARGYTF. In DNA, the CDR3 is TGTGCCAGCAGCTTAGAACAGGCGAGAGGCTACACCTTC.

The chain couples TRBV3-1 (or the pseudogene TRBV3-2) to TRBJ2-1; TRBD2 matches 12 bases. Germline V gene data show CDR1 as LGHDT and CDR2 as YNNKEL (reference sequence). The CDR3 has 15 amino acids. The ends lost 5 bases at V and 7 bases at J; junction bases unmatched: 6. CDR3 in DNA: TGTGCCAGCAGCGAGACTAGCGGGAGAGGGAATGAGCAGTTCTTC. This translates into CASSETSGRGNEQFF.

J is TRBJ2-1 and V is TRBV19, with no clear D. Trimming shortened V by 6 bases and J by 7 bases, and 16 bases separated the two germline ends. CDR1 LNHDA and CDR2 SQIVND come from the germline V gene (reference sequence). This CDR3 is 14 amino acids long. CDR3 DNA: TGTGCCAGTAGGCGGCTAGTTGATTGGAATGAGCAGTTCTTC. As protein: CASRRLVDWNEQFF.

This sequence joins TRBV20-1 and TRBJ2-5, with 7 bases matching TRBD1. V lost 5 bases, J lost 4 bases, and 1 base stayed unmatched. Germline values: CDR1 DFQATT, CDR2 SNEGSKA (reference sequence). The CDR3 extends over 11 amino acids. The CDR3 reads CSAAGGETQYF. CDR3 bases: TGCAGTGCTGCAGGGGGAGAGACCCAGTACTTC.

The V gene is TRBV6-2 or TRBV6-3, the J gene TRBJ1-3, with 7 bases matching TRBD1. The CDR3 has 15 amino acids. J was trimmed by 0 bases and V by 5 bases; bases with no gene match: 4. Germline V CDR1 and CDR2: MNHEY, SVGEGT. In nucleotides, the CDR3 is TGTGCCAGCAGTACCCGGGACAGCTCTGGAAACACCATATATTTT. It codes for CASSTRDSSGNTIYF.

This clone appeared once. CDR3 region: CASSPGLNEQYF. CDR3 sequence (DNA): TGTGCCAGCAGCCCGGGTCTAAACGAGCAGTACTTC. V usage is TRBV6-5 and J usage is TRBJ2-7; D gene unclear. Germline V gene lookup returns CDR1 MNHEY and CDR2 SVGAGI. V lost 6 bases to trimming and J lost 5 bases, with 11 bases between them. The CDR3 sequence is 12 residues long.

The J gene is TRBJ1-2, the V gene TRBV7-9; 8 nucleotides line up with TRBD1. The CDR3 spans 15 residues. V was pared by 5 bases and J by 1 base, with 6 bases of the junction left unmatched. The V gene's germline CDR1 is SEHNR and CDR2 FQNEAQ (reference sequence). CDR3 loop: CASSRGTGDNYGYTF. CDR3 DNA: TGTGCCAGCAGCCGGGGGACAGGAGATAACTATGGCTACACCTTC. The variable domain in full, completed from reference TRBV7-9 and TRBJ1-2, reads DTGVSQNPRHKITKRGQNVTFRCDPISEHNRLYWYRQTLGQGPEFLTYFQNEAQLEKSRLLSDRFSAERPKGSFSTLEIQRTEQGDSAMYLCASSRGTGDNYGYTFGSGTRLTVV.